This passage covers 9 T cell receptor beta chains from one sample sequenced in a study of OX40 agonist ivuxolimab in advanced cancers. TCRdb keeps only in-frame clones here, not all; method: immunoSEQ multiplex PCR. This table holds about 110,000 clones, more than 70% found once. Here the sequenced sample was CD4+ or CD8+ T cells sorted from blood, taken in a trial of the OX40 agonist ivuxolimab. These receptors came from an adult with an advanced solid tumor such as melanoma, head and neck, liver or kidney cancer.

This chain connects TRBV7-9 to TRBJ2-7; 13 nucleotides agree with TRBD2. Germline trimming cut 5 bases from V and 6 bases from J; bases unmatched to any gene: 7. Germline CDR1 and CDR2: SEHNR and FQNEAQ (reference sequence). This CDR3 is 15 amino acids long. The CDR3 DNA follows: TGTGCCAGCAGCCCAAGGACTAGCGGGAGTAGCGAGCAGTACTTC. Amino acid sequence: CASSPRTSGSSEQYF.

The chain has TRBV30 and TRBJ2-2, with D possibly matching TRBD2 (6 bases). Germline V lookup: CDR1 GTSNPN, CDR2 SVGIG (reference sequence). This CDR3 is 13 amino acids long. V lost 3 bases to trimming and J lost 6 bases, with 11 bases between them. The DNA for the CDR3 is TGTGCCTGGAGGACCCTAGCGCCCGGGGAGCTGTTTTTT. It codes for CAWRTLAPGELFF.

The V call is TRBV13, the J call TRBJ2-1; TRBD2 matches at 7 bases. Trimming took 5 bases from V and 8 from J; bases not matched to a gene: 12. The CDR3 sequence is 15 residues long. Germline V gene lookup returns CDR1 PRHDT and CDR2 FYEKMQ (reference sequence). The CDR3 DNA follows: TGTGCCAGCAGCACCAAACCGACAGCGGGACATGAGCAGTTCTTC. The encoded protein is CASSTKPTAGHEQFF.

The chain couples TRBV11-2 to TRBJ2-5, with D unresolved. There are 12 residues in the CDR3. Between the trimmed V and J ends, which lost 3 bases and 4 bases, there was a span of 6 bases. Per the germline V gene, CDR1 is SGHAT and CDR2 is FQNNGV. CDR3 nucleotide sequence: TGTGCCAGCAGCTTCGTCTCAGAGACCCAGTACTTC. Translated, it gives CASSFVSETQYF.

This chain connects TRBV5-4 to TRBJ2-7; 8 positions agree with TRBD1. The CDR3 loop spans 13 amino acids. Germline V lookup: CDR1 SGHNT, CDR2 YYREEE (reference sequence). The trim removed 4 bases at V and 3 bases at J, leaving 3 bases unmatched. The CDR3 protein is CASSRDRRYEQYF. CDR3 nucleotides: TGTGCCAGCAGCCGGGACAGGCGCTACGAGCAGTACTTC.

The rearrangement joins TRBV28 to TRBJ2-7; no reliable D call. The V gene's germline CDR1 is MDHEN and CDR2 SYDVKM. The CDR3 covers 15 residues. Trimming shortened V by 3 bases and J by 0 bases, and 12 bases separated the two germline ends. The CDR3 protein is CASSFPALDSYEQYF. The CDR3 DNA sequence: TGTGCCAGCAGTTTCCCCGCGCTAGACTCCTACGAGCAGTACTTC.

The V call is TRBV4-3, the J call TRBJ1-1; D perhaps matches TRBD1 (6 bases). CDR3 length equals 17 residues. V was trimmed by 0 bases and J by 3 bases, leaving 17 bases between them. Looked up from germline, CDR1 is LGHNA and CDR2 is YSLEER. CDR3 residues: CASSQEYRAEGDTEAFF. CDR3 sequence (DNA): TGCGCCAGCAGCCAAGAATACAGGGCTGAGGGGGACACTGAAGCTTTCTTT.

The chain is built from TRBV30 and TRBJ1-3; D gene ambiguous. The V end lost 3 bases, the J end lost 7 bases, and 16 bases lay between the germline ends. The CDR3 loop spans 14 amino acids. CDR1 is GTSNPN and CDR2 is SVGIG in the germline V gene (reference sequence). CDR3 sequence reads: CAWSEGGRWNTIYF. The DNA for the CDR3 is TGTGCCTGGAGCGAGGGAGGGCGGTGGAACACCATATATTTT.

This chain links TRBV6-6 with TRBJ1-4; 8 bases fit TRBD1. The germline gives CDR1 MNHNY, CDR2 SVGAGI (reference sequence). The junction had 6 bases not matched to a gene; V was cut back by 7 bases and J by 8 bases. CDR3 length: 13 residues. The CDR3 region has the DNA TGTGCCAGCAACCGGGACAGGACCGAAAAACTGTTTTTT. Encoded protein: CASNRDRTEKLFF.